This T cell receptor beta chain was retrieved from a study of CD8+CD57+ T cells in acquired aplastic anemia. This clonotype was counted ten times or more. Its antigen is not known. CDR3 and TCR beta VDJ profiling relied on a genomic DNA template. TCRdb called the reads again in MiXCR, with one record for every CDR3 protein. The table includes about 190,000 distinct CDR3 sequences, 40% to 50% detected once. V shed 1 base and J 4 bases; nucleotides not matched to a gene: 8. The CDR3 has 16 amino acids. The germline V gene has CDR1 DFQATT and CDR2 SNEGSKA (reference sequence). All patients picked for sequencing had shown, by flow cytometry, an expansion of CD8+CD57+ cells. Study-wide results and limits: Levels of CD8+ Simpson's diversity were not significantly distinct in patients versus controls. Common to patients and controls were 25 to 30 CD8+ CDR3 sequences.

The chain joins TRBV20-1 to TRBJ2-7, with 12 bases identical to TRBD2. The receptor's source is a human donor with aplastic anemia. The sequencing sample was made of sorted CD4+, CD8+, or CD8+CD57+ T cells (not recorded which) from PBMCs. CDR3 sequence (DNA): TGCAGTGCTAGAGTCCCCCCCACTAGCGGGAGGTACGAGCAGTACTTC. Its translation is CSARVPPTSGRYEQYF.